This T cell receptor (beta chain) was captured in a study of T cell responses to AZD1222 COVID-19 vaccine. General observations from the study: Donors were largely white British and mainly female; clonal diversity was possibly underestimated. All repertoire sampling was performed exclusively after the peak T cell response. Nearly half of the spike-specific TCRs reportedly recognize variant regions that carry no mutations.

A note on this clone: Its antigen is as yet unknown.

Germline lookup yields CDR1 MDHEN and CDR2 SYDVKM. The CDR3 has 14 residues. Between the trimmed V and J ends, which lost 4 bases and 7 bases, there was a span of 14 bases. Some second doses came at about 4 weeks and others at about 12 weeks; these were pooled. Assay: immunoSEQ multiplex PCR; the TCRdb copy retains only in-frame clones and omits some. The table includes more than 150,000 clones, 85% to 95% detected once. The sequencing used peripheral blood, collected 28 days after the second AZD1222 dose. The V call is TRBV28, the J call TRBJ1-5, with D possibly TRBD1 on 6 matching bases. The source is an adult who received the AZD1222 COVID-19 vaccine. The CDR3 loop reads CASSSSGGWQPQHF. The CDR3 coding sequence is TGTGCCAGCAGTTCATCGGGGGGCTGGCAGCCCCAGCATTTT.